This T cell receptor (beta chain) was identified during a study of shared clonotypes between healthy human individuals. Sequencing used immunoSEQ multiplex PCR; TCRdb keeps in-frame clones, though not all of them. The table has roughly 1,800,000 clones, about 95% seen once; the top ten hold more than 0.9%. Naive CD8 cells, CD45RO-negative and positively selected for CCR7, excluded terminally differentiated effector memory CD45RA+ cells. The sequence was collected from a man aged 18-30 years in good health. Sequenced material: naive CD8+ T cells sorted from blood.

The CDR3 here is CASSLARFGQGSYEQFF. The CDR3 nucleotides are TGTGCCAGCAGCTTAGCGCGATTCGGACAGGGGAGTTATGAGCAGTTCTTC. This chain connects TRBV7-9 to TRBJ2-1; the match to TRBD1 covers 9 bases. The CDR3 is made up of 17 amino acids. Unmatched junction bases numbered 11, after V lost 0 bases and J lost 8 bases. The germline V gene encodes CDR1 SEHNR and CDR2 FQNEAQ (reference sequence).